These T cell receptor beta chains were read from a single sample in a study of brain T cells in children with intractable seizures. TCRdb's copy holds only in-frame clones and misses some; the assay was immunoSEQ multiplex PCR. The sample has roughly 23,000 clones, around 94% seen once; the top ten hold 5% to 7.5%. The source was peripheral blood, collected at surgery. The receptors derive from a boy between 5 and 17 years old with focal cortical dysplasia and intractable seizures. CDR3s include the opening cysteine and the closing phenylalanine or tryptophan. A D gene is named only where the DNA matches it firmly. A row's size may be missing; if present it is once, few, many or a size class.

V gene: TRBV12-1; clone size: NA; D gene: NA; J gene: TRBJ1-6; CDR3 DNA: TGTGCCAGCAGCTTAAAATTGGGGGACAGGGATTCACCCCTCCACTTT; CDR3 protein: CASSLKLGDRDSPLHF
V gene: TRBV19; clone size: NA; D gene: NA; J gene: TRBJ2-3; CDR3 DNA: TGTGCCAGTAGGAAGAGAGGGGAAACAGATACGCAGTATTTT; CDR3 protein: CASRKRGETDTQYF
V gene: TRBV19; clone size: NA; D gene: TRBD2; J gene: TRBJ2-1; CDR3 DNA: TGTGCCAGTAGTATCACTAGCGTCTCCTACAATGAGCAGTTCTTC; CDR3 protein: CASSITSVSYNEQFF
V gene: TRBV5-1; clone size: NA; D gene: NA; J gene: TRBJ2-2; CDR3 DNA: TGCGCCAGCAGCTTGGATGTGAACCCCCCCGGGGAGCTGTTTTTT; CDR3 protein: CASSLDVNPPGELFF
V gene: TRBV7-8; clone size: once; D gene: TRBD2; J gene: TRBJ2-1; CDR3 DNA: TGTGCCAGCAGCTTCGGGACTAGCGGCTATAATGAGCAGTTCTTC; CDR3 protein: CASSFGTSGYNEQFF
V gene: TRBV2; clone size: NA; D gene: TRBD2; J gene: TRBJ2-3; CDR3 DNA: TGTGCCAGCAAATGGGGAGCGGGGTATACAGATACGCAGTATTTT; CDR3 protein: CASKWGAGYTDTQYF
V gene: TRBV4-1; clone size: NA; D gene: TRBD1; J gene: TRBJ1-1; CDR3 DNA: TGCGCCAGCAGCCAAACCGAGGGGGCGGAAGCTTTCTTT; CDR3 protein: CASSQTEGAEAFF
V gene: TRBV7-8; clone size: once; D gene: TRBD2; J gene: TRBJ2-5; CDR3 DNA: TGTGCCAGCAGCCCGGGGACTAGCGGGCCTCTCCAAGAGACCCAGTACTTC; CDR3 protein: CASSPGTSGPLQETQYF
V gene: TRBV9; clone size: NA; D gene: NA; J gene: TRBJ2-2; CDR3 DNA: TGTGCCAGCAGCGCAGATGACAGGATCACCGGGGAGCTGTTTTTT; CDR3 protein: CASSADDRITGELFF
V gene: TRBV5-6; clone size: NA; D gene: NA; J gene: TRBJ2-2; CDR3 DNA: TGTGCCAGCAGCTTCTCAACTAGCAGGAGACCCGGGGAGCTGTTTTTT; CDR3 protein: CASSFSTSRRPGELFF
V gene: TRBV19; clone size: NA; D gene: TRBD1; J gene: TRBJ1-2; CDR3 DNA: TGTGCCAGTAGGACTGGGGACAGGCGAGGCGGCTATGGCTACACCTTC; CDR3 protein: CASRTGDRRGGYGYTF